This TCR beta chain was recovered during a study of shared clonotypes between healthy human individuals. Study context: With ages of 18 to 49, the donors were two women and a few men.

Per the authors' pipeline: Filtering of immunoSEQ junctional sequences could not match full-length read filtering. Sequencing was performed with immunoSEQ multiplex PCR; in TCRdb, only in-frame clones are kept and a portion is missing. The D gene and trimming were derived from the DNA, and the V and J assignments and clone size from that table. The data hold over 2 million clones, with roughly 94% observed a single time. Sequenced material: naive CD4+ T cells sorted from blood. Subset given: CD45RA+ positively selected. This receptor was identified in a man aged 18 to 30 in good health.

In DNA form, the CDR3 reads TGCGCCAGCAGTCCGAGCACAGATACGCAGTATTTT. This gives the protein CASSPSTDTQYF. The chain joins TRBV10-1 to TRBJ2-3; D gene unclear. Between the trimmed V and J ends, which lost 5 bases and 0 bases, there was a span of 3 bases. This CDR3 region has 12 residues. CDR1 is WNHNN and CDR2 is SYGVQD in the germline V gene (reference sequence).